A few counts support the clone carrying this T cell receptor beta chain. The antigen is not known. From the 5' RACE reads, TCRdb called clonotypes with MiXCR, one entry per CDR3 protein. Among around 530,000 distinct CDR3 sequences listed, approximately 16% were seen once. The data were taken from a study of identical twins. Findings of the study overall: When twins shared out-of-frame alpha sequences, those sequences had excess low generation probability. Part of the zero-insertion signal could reflect confounding by invariant MAIT and iNKT cells.

The CDR3 covers 15 residues. After removal of 2 bases from V and 3 bases from J, the junction contained 6 bases not matched to a gene. Germline CDR1 and CDR2: DFQATT and SNEGSKA (reference sequence). These data were also reused for a study on yellow fever vaccine responses in identical twins. That source adds: Reported findings indicate that twins' vaccine T cell responses seemed partially convergent, partially personalized.

The V gene is TRBV20-1, the J gene TRBJ2-1; 8 bases map to TRBD2. This clonotype was sampled from a woman aged 18-35 years in good health. The sample was CD4+ T cells sorted from blood. CDR3 sequence reads: CSARYPGLGYNEQFF. The CDR3 DNA is TGCAGTGCTAGATACCCGGGACTAGGCTACAATGAGCAGTTCTTC.